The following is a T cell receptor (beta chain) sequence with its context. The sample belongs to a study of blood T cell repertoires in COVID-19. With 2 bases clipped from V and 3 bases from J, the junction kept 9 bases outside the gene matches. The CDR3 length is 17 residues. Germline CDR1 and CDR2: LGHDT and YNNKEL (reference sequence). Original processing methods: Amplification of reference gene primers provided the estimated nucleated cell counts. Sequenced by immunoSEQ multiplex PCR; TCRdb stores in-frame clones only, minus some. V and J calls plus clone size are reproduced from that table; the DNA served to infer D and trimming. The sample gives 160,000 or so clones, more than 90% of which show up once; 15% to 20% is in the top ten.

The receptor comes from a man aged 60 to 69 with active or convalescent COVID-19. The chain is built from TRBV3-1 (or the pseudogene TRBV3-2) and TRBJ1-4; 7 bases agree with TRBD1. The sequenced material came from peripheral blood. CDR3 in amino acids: CASSQNLQGTPNEKLFF. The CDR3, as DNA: TGTGCCAGCAGCCAAAACCTACAGGGGACACCTAATGAAAAACTGTTTTTT.